This T cell receptor (beta chain) was observed in a study of response to subunit inactivated influenza vaccine. Overall study findings and caveats: T cells newly recruited by each seasonal influenza vaccination are few, the authors suggested.

The sample holds a few counts of this clonotype. Its antigen is not known. Via MiXCR, TCRdb re-called the RT-PCR reads, giving one row per CDR3 protein. In the table there are fewer than 650,000 distinct CDR3 sequences, 10% to 15% of which are singletons. The V end lost 0 bases, the J end lost 3 bases, and 15 bases lay between the germline ends. The CDR3 loop spans 15 amino acids. Germline values: CDR1 DFQATT, CDR2 SNEGSKA (reference sequence). J is TRBJ2-7 and V is TRBV20-1; the D gene is possibly TRBD1 (6 bases). The sequences come from PBMCs from blood, collected 35 to 45 days after vaccination. This clonotype originated in a man aged 50-60 years who received an inactivated influenza vaccine. Written as DNA, the CDR3 is TGCAGTGCTAGAGACTTAACAGGGCTTCACTACGAGCAGTACTTC. It is translated as CSARDLTGLHYEQYF.